These 31 T cell receptor beta chains share one sample of origin, sequenced in a study of T cell repertoires in cytomegalovirus infection. TCRdb redid the calling of the reads with MiXCR, one entry per CDR3 protein. There are a few hundred thousand distinct CDR3 sequences in the sample; around 18% occur only once, and around 9.3% lies in the top ten. Sequences were obtained from PBMCs. All receptors come from a human donor in good health (CMV status not recorded). Some clones in this sample may be carry-over from other donors' samples.

This clonotype has more than one count but fewer than ten. DNA of the CDR3: TGTGCCAGCAGCTTACCTCCTAGGGGATCCTACGAGCAGTACTTC. Translation gives CASSLPPRGSYEQYF. The J gene is TRBJ2-7, the V gene TRBV11-2, with D perhaps matching TRBD1 (5 bases). Germline V gene data show CDR1 as SGHAT and CDR2 as FQNNGV. The CDR3 consists of 15 residues. V was clipped by 2 bases and J by 1 base, with 12 bases between them.

This clonotype has a handful of counts. The V call is TRBV5-4, the J call TRBJ1-1; maybe TRBD1 (5 bases). CDR1 SGHNT and CDR2 YYREEE come from the germline V gene (reference sequence). V was shortened by 3 bases and J by 6 bases, with 15 bases between the two germline ends. This CDR3 contains 14 residues. Here the CDR3 DNA reads TGTGCCAGCAGCTGGAAAACAGGTTTTTCTGAAGCTTTCTTT. Translation: CASSWKTGFSEAFF. Full variable domain (outside the CDR3, taken from reference TRBV5-4 and TRBJ1-1): ETGVTQSPTHLIKTRGQQVTLRCSSQSGHNTVSWYQQALGQGPQFIFQYYREEENGRGNFPPRFSGLQFPNYSSELNVNALELDDSALYLCASSWKTGFSEAFFGQGTRLTVV.

The rearrangement joins TRBV20-1 to TRBJ2-1, with 10 nucleotides matching TRBD2. V gave up 3 bases and J gave up 8 bases; unmatched junction bases: 10. The CDR3 has 15 amino acids. Germline values: CDR1 DFQATT, CDR2 SNEGSKA (reference sequence). The CDR3 loop reads CSASRPRTSGHEQFF. CDR3 in DNA: TGCAGTGCTAGTCGCCCGAGGACTAGCGGCCATGAGCAGTTCTTC.

CDR3 amino acids: CASSIDRGVGTEAFF. The DNA of the CDR3 is TGTGCCAGTAGTATAGATCGGGGGGTAGGCACTGAAGCTTTCTTT. The chain has TRBV19 and TRBJ1-1; maybe TRBD1 (5 bases). This CDR3 spans 15 amino acids. CDR1 and CDR2 (germline): LNHDA, SQIVND (reference sequence). V was trimmed by 0 bases and J by 4 bases, leaving 12 bases between them.

This clonotype was observed many times. The V call is TRBV6-1, the J call TRBJ2-1, with a possible D match to TRBD2 (5 bases). The germline V gene has CDR1 MNHNS and CDR2 SASEGT. The CDR3 has 12 amino acids. The ends were cut back, 7 bases at V and 4 bases at J, with 8 bases in the middle. CDR3 DNA sequence: TGTGCCAGCAAAGCGGTGTACAATGAGCAGTTCTTC. Residues: CASKAVYNEQFF.

This clonotype was recorded a few times. This chain uses TRBV12-3 or TRBV12-4 with TRBJ2-7; D not certain. Trimming took off 6 bases at V and 2 bases at J, with 8 bases between the two ends. There are 12 residues in the CDR3. The DNA for the CDR3 is TGTGCCAGCAGCCAGAGACCCTACGAGCAGTACTTC. Translation gives CASSQRPYEQYF.

This clonotype showed up many times. This chain uses TRBV7-2 with TRBJ1-1; tentative D call: TRBD1 (6 bases). The V gene lost 2 bases and the J gene lost 5 bases, with 15 bases spanning the gap. This CDR3 has 15 amino acids. CDR1 is SGHTA and CDR2 is FQGNSA in the germline V gene. The CDR3 region has the DNA TGTGCCAGCAGCTTATTAGGACAGACGATTACTGAAGCTTTCTTT. Translated, it gives CASSLLGQTITEAFF.

This clonotype was observed once. This chain connects TRBV18 to TRBJ2-2; 11 bases align to TRBD2. Trimming cost V 6 bases and J 7 bases; bases outside gene matches: 10. Germline CDR1 reads KGHSH; CDR2 reads LQKENI. The CDR3 spans 16 residues. Written as DNA, the CDR3 is TGTGCCAGCTCGCCAACTAGCGGGGGCTATGGCGGGGAGCTGTTTTTT. Translated, it gives CASSPTSGGYGGELFF.

This sequence joins TRBV20-1 and TRBJ1-1; 7 positions agree with TRBD1. In germline, CDR1 is DFQATT, CDR2 SNEGSKA (reference sequence). The CDR3 length is 16 residues. The V and J ends lost 1 base and 3 bases, in that order; junction bases with no gene match: 11. The CDR3 loop reads CSARGRGEGADTEAFF. The CDR3 DNA is TGCAGTGCTAGAGGTCGAGGGGAGGGGGCGGACACTGAAGCTTTCTTT.

This clonotype showed up many times. The chain combines TRBV12-3 or TRBV12-4 with TRBJ1-6; unclear D gene. V was pared by 8 bases and J by 13 bases, with 15 bases between. This CDR3 has 12 residues. CDR3 loop: CASSLPVGPLHF. CDR3 nucleotide sequence: TGTGCCAGCTCCCTACCGGTCGGGCCCCTCCACTTT.

The rearrangement links TRBV7-6 to TRBJ2-1; TRBD1 or TRBD2 may be the D gene (5 bases each). Germline V lookup: CDR1 SGHVS, CDR2 FNYEAQ. The CDR3 is 15 residues long. V lost 5 bases and J lost 8, with 19 bases in between. The CDR3 loop is CASSANLTGPDEQFF. In nucleotides, the CDR3 is TGTGCCAGCAGCGCGAACTTGACGGGGCCCGATGAGCAGTTCTTC.

This clonotype came up a few times. The chain is built from TRBV2 and TRBJ1-6; D not certain. The CDR3 covers 14 residues. The germline gives CDR1 SNHLY, CDR2 FYNNEI. V was cut by 8 bases and J by 13 bases, with 21 bases left in between. CDR3 sequence (DNA): TGTGCCAGCGGAGGCGTCCCCGGAACCGGGCCCCTCCACTTT. Its protein product is CASGGVPGTGPLHF.

Ten or more counts support this clonotype. CDR3: CASSPAGTSTQTQYF. The CDR3 region has the DNA TGTGCCAGCAGCCCCGCCGGGACTAGCACTCAGACCCAGTACTTC. The chain carries TRBV7-9 and TRBJ2-5; TRBD2 aligns across 9 bases. The CDR3 is 15 residues long. V trimming: 5 bases; J trimming: 6 bases; junction bases outside the gene matches: 10. Looked up from germline, CDR1 is SEHNR and CDR2 is FQNEAQ (reference sequence).

The chain is built from TRBV5-5 and TRBJ2-1, with TRBD1 matching over 9 bases. Germline V gene data show CDR1 as SGHKS and CDR2 as YYEKEE (reference sequence). The CDR3 is made up of 16 amino acids. With V trimmed by 4 bases and J by 6 bases, 11 bases remained unmatched. In nucleotides, the CDR3 is TGTGCCAGCAGCCCCACGGACAGGGGAGGGTCCAATGAGCAGTTCTTC. It codes for CASSPTDRGGSNEQFF.

The J gene is TRBJ2-7, the V gene TRBV7-2, with D possibly matching TRBD1 (6 bases). The CDR3 is 16 residues long. The germline V gene has CDR1 SGHTA and CDR2 FQGNSA. The ends were cut back, 3 bases at V and 3 bases at J, with 18 bases in the middle. The CDR3 sequence: CASSFPGRDTHYEQYF. CDR3 nucleotide sequence: TGTGCCAGCAGCTTTCCCGGCCGGGACACGCACTACGAGCAGTACTTC.

This clonotype was recorded many times. The chain links TRBV7-9 to TRBJ1-4, with D possibly TRBD1 on 5 matching bases. V lost 2 bases, J lost 7 bases, and 11 bases lay in between. CDR3 length: 14 amino acids. CDR1 and CDR2 (germline): SEHNR, FQNEAQ (reference sequence). CDR3 amino acids: CASSLRQGGEKLFF. Written as DNA, the CDR3 is TGTGCCAGCAGCTTAAGGCAGGGAGGTGAAAAACTGTTTTTT.

This clonotype was seen many times. V usage is TRBV11-2 and J usage is TRBJ1-5, with TRBD1 identical over 7 bases. Trimming cost V 3 bases and J 2 bases; bases outside gene matches: 10. The CDR3 is made up of 17 amino acids. Germline values: CDR1 SGHAT, CDR2 FQNNGV. The CDR3 reads CASSLTTGRGGNQPQHF. Here the CDR3 DNA reads TGTGCCAGCAGCTTGACGACAGGGAGAGGAGGCAATCAGCCCCAGCATTTT.

This clonotype was seen a few times. The gene calls are TRBV7-9 and TRBJ2-7; perhaps D is TRBD1 or TRBD2 (5 bases each). The CDR3 sequence is 13 residues long. Between the trimmed V and J ends, which lost 2 bases and 4 bases, there was a span of 9 bases. The germline V gene has CDR1 SEHNR and CDR2 FQNEAQ (reference sequence). The CDR3 loop reads CASSLRDAYEQYF. In DNA form, the CDR3 reads TGTGCCAGCAGCTTAAGGGACGCGTACGAGCAGTACTTC.

This clonotype was observed at least ten times. This chain joins TRBV12-3 or TRBV12-4 and TRBJ1-5; TRBD1 agrees at 8 bases. With V trimmed by 5 bases and J by 3 bases, 6 bases remained unmatched. CDR3 size: 15 residues. The CDR3 sequence is CASSEQGVLNQPQHF. For the CDR3, the DNA is TGTGCCAGCAGTGAACAGGGGGTCCTCAATCAGCCCCAGCATTTT.

V gene TRBV5-1 combines with J gene TRBJ1-5, with 7 nucleotides matching TRBD1. The germline V gene has CDR1 SGHRS and CDR2 YFSETQ. With 3 bases clipped from V and 5 bases from J, the junction kept 35 bases outside the gene matches. The CDR3 totals 24 residues. This chain's CDR3 is CASSCPPRQGRDTCTIREDQPQHF. Written as DNA, the CDR3 is TGCGCCAGCAGCTGCCCCCCTCGACAGGGTAGGGATACCTGCACAATTAGGGAAGATCAGCCCCAGCATTTT. The full variable domain, with the rest looked up from reference TRBV5-1 and TRBJ1-5, is KAGVTQTPRYLIKTRGQQVTLSCSPISGHRSVSWYQQTPGQGLQFLFEYFSETQRNKGNFPGRFSGRQFSNSRSEMNVSTLELGDSALYLCASSCPPRQGRDTCTIREDQPQHFGDGTRLSIL.

This clonotype was picked up a small number of times. The chain has TRBV5-4 and TRBJ1-1, with D maybe TRBD1 (5 bases). The CDR3 is 13 residues long. Germline V lookup: CDR1 SGHNT, CDR2 YYREEE (reference sequence). V was clipped by 6 bases and J by 5 bases, with 14 bases between them. The CDR3 here is CASTGREATEAFF. CDR3 DNA: TGTGCCAGCACGGGCAGGGAGGCGACTGAAGCTTTCTTT.

This clonotype was counted at least ten times. The V call is TRBV7-2, the J call TRBJ2-1; D gene ambiguous. Germline V CDR1 and CDR2: SGHTA, FQGNSA. V gave up 5 bases and J gave up 7 bases, with 12 bases separating them. The CDR3 is 13 amino acids. The CDR3 loop reads CASSRGRENEQFF. The CDR3 region has the DNA TGTGCCAGCAGCCGCGGTAGAGAGAATGAGCAGTTCTTC.

The table lists this clonotype with a few counts. The rearrangement joins TRBV24-1 to TRBJ2-1; 8 bases match TRBD1. The length of the CDR3 is 13 residues. CDR1 KGHDR and CDR2 SFDVKD come from the germline V gene. The V segment lost 9 bases and the J segment 6 bases; nucleotides outside the gene matches: 6. As DNA, the CDR3 is TGTGCCACCGGTAGACAGGGGTCCAATGAGCAGTTCTTC. Protein sequence: CATGRQGSNEQFF.

This clonotype was seen at least ten times. The V call is TRBV7-2, the J call TRBJ1-6; unclear D gene. The V and J ends lost 5 bases and 9 bases respectively, with 17 bases between them. Germline CDR1 and CDR2: SGHTA and FQGNSA. The CDR3 runs 15 residues. CDR3 in DNA: TGTGCCAGCAGCCCCCGTTTCGGGAAGGTTTCACCCCTCCACTTT. This translates into CASSPRFGKVSPLHF.

CDR3 DNA sequence: TGTGCCAGCAGAATACCGGGACGGTACACTGAAGCTTTCTTT. It specifies CASRIPGRYTEAFF. The V gene is TRBV12-3 or TRBV12-4, the J gene TRBJ1-1, with D tentatively TRBD1 (5 bases). This CDR3 region has 14 residues. V gave up 6 bases and J gave up 3 bases, with 14 bases separating them.

This clonotype occurred many times. J is TRBJ2-7 and V is TRBV7-9, with TRBD1 matching over 7 bases. V lost 4 bases, J lost 3 bases, and 9 bases stayed unmatched. The CDR3 is made up of 15 amino acids. Germline assignment: CDR1 SEHNR and CDR2 FQNEAQ (reference sequence). Written as DNA, the CDR3 is TGTGCCAGCAGCTCAGGGGGTAGCGCGTTCTACGAGCAGTACTTC. This sequence encodes CASSSGGSAFYEQYF.

In its sample, this clonotype was seen many times. The rearrangement joins TRBV7-2 to TRBJ2-3; no clear D gene. V lost 2 bases and J lost 3, with 9 bases in between. CDR1 is SGHTA, CDR2 FQGNSA, per germline. The CDR3 covers 14 residues. CDR3: CASSLRRVTDTQYF. The CDR3 bases are TGTGCCAGCAGCTTAAGACGGGTGACAGATACGCAGTATTTT. The full variable domain, its missing parts supplied by reference TRBV7-2 and TRBJ2-3, is GAGVSQSPSNKVTEKGKDVELRCDPISGHTALYWYRQSLGQGLEFLIYFQGNSAPDKSGLPSDRFSAERTGGSVSTLTIQRTQQEDSAVYLCASSLRRVTDTQYFGPGTRLTVL.

This clonotype has only a few counts. The chain uses TRBV28 and TRBJ2-3; 8 bases are a match to TRBD2. The germline V gene encodes CDR1 MDHEN and CDR2 SYDVKM. Trimming cost V 8 bases and J 0 bases; bases outside gene matches: 7. This CDR3 has 15 residues. The CDR3 region is CASGVAGGSTDTQYF. The CDR3 coding sequence is TGTGCCAGCGGCGTGGCGGGGGGCAGCACAGATACGCAGTATTTT. The full variable domain, with the rest looked up from reference TRBV28 and TRBJ2-3, is DVKVTQSSRYLVKRTGEKVFLECVQDMDHENMFWYRQDPGLGLRLIYFSYDVKMKEKGDIPEGYSVSREKKERFSLILESASTNQTSMYLCASGVAGGSTDTQYFGPGTRLTVL.

The chain links TRBV24-1 to TRBJ1-4, with D possibly matching TRBD1 (6 bases). V was shortened by 7 bases and J by 11 bases, with 28 bases between the two germline ends. Germline V gene lookup returns CDR1 KGHDR and CDR2 SFDVKD. This CDR3 has 17 residues. CDR3 in DNA: TGTGCCACCAGCAAAACGAGATACGGCGGGGGGCGGTTGAAACTGTTTTTT. Its translation is CATSKTRYGGGRLKLFF.

This clonotype turned up a few times. This sequence joins TRBV5-1 and TRBJ2-2, with D maybe TRBD1 (7 bases). The V gene lost 6 bases and the J gene lost 6 bases, with 18 bases spanning the gap. Germline assignment: CDR1 SGHRS and CDR2 YFSETQ. CDR3 size: 15 residues. The CDR3 nucleotides read TGCGCCAGCAACCAATGGCAGGGGGGCGCCGGGGAGCTGTTTTTT. It translates to CASNQWQGGAGELFF.

V is TRBV18 and J is TRBJ1-4, with a possible D match to TRBD1 (6 bases). CDR1 KGHSH and CDR2 LQKENI come from the germline V gene. V lost 6 bases, J lost 5 bases, and 22 bases lay in between. The length of the CDR3 is 17 residues. CDR3 amino acids: CASSSGTLALANEKLFF. CDR3 coding DNA: TGTGCCAGCTCCTCCGGGACACTGGCTCTTGCCAATGAAAAACTGTTTTTT.